Following are 30 T cell receptor beta chains from one sample sequenced in a study of T cell responses to AZD1222 COVID-19 vaccine. The table came from immunoSEQ multiplex PCR; TCRdb's copy has only in-frame clones and leaves some out. The sample has 150,000 to 200,000 clones, approximately 90% seen once. Specimen: peripheral blood, collected 28 days after the second AZD1222 dose. The source is an adult who received the AZD1222 COVID-19 vaccine.

This clone is a singleton in its sample. The chain uses TRBV4-2 and TRBJ2-6; 7 nucleotides match TRBD1. Germline CDR1 reads LGHNA; CDR2 reads YNFKEQ. V was clipped by 4 bases and J by 4 bases; unmatched bases: 7. This CDR3 region has 16 residues. CDR3 sequence (DNA): TGTGCCAGCAGCCCAAACACAGGGGTAGGGGCCAACGTCCTGACTTTC. This encodes CASSPNTGVGANVLTF.

The chain joins TRBV11-2 to TRBJ2-1; D assignment may be TRBD1 or TRBD2 (6 bases each). Germline CDR1 is SGHAT and CDR2 is FQNNGV. The CDR3 is 17 residues long. Between the trimmed V and J ends, which lost 0 bases and 2 bases, there was a span of 14 bases. The CDR3 loop reads CASSLDHPGAAYNEQFF. Written as DNA, the CDR3 is TGTGCCAGCAGCTTAGATCACCCGGGGGCAGCCTACAATGAGCAGTTCTTC. The full variable domain, its missing parts supplied by reference TRBV11-2 and TRBJ2-1, is EAGVAQSPRYKIIEKRQSVAFWCNPISGHATLYWYQQILGQGPKLLIQFQNNGVVDDSQLPKDRFSAERLKGVDSTLKIQPAKLEDSAVYLCASSLDHPGAAYNEQFFGPGTRLTVL.

The chain uses TRBV3-1 (or the pseudogene TRBV3-2) and TRBJ1-2, with D possibly TRBD1 on 5 matching bases. Germline CDR1 LGHDT, CDR2 YNNKEL (reference sequence). CDR3 length equals 17 residues. V was cut by 2 bases and J by 4 bases, with 20 bases left in between. CDR3 protein: CASSQTPSAGRLYGYTF. The CDR3 DNA is TGTGCCAGCAGCCAAACACCATCCGCAGGGCGACTCTATGGCTACACCTTC.

V and J are TRBV6-1 and TRBJ2-1; the D call may be TRBD1 or TRBD2 (5 bases each). The CDR3 has 14 residues. The germline V gene encodes CDR1 MNHNS and CDR2 SASEGT. With 5 bases removed from V and 5 bases from J, the gap between germline ends came to 13 bases. The CDR3 DNA follows: TGTGCCAGCAGTTCTGTCTTGGGGGACAATGAGCAGTTCTTC. Its protein product is CASSSVLGDNEQFF.

The chain has TRBV5-1 and TRBJ2-7, with 8 bases fitting TRBD1. CDR3 size: 17 residues. CDR1 and CDR2 from the germline V gene are SGHRS and YFSETQ. V lost 1 base, J lost 5 bases, and 14 bases stayed unmatched. In nucleotides, the CDR3 is TGCGCCAGCAGCTTGATCGACAGGGGATACATTTTGCACGAGCAGTACTTC. Translated: CASSLIDRGYILHEQYF.

The CDR3 region has the DNA TGTGCCAGCACCCTATACCCGACAGGGGACGAGCAGTACTTC. It codes for CASTLYPTGDEQYF. The chain joins TRBV11-2 to TRBJ2-7, with TRBD1 identical over 8 bases. Germline V lookup: CDR1 SGHAT, CDR2 FQNNGV. CDR3 length equals 14 residues. Losses at the gene ends were 7 bases for V and 5 bases for J; bases not matched to a gene: 10.

The chain has TRBV7-2 and TRBJ2-6; no clear D. This CDR3 is 13 amino acids long. The germline V and J ends were trimmed by 4 bases and 4 bases, with 5 bases remaining between them. Germline CDR1 and CDR2: SGHTA and FQGNSA. As DNA, the CDR3 is TGTGCCAGCAGCTGGCCGGGGGCCAACGTCCTGACTTTC. Residues: CASSWPGANVLTF.

In this sample, this clone turned up once. The rearrangement joins TRBV27 to TRBJ1-3; no firm D call. The V gene lost 3 bases and the J gene lost 0 bases, with 9 bases spanning the gap. This CDR3 is built from 15 residues. CDR1 MNHEY and CDR2 SMNVEV come from the germline V gene (reference sequence). CDR3 residues: CASSFGPSSGNTIYF. The CDR3 coding sequence is TGTGCCAGCAGTTTCGGGCCCTCCTCTGGAAACACCATATATTTT.

V is TRBV5-6 and J is TRBJ2-7; no firm D call. The germline V gene has CDR1 SGHDT and CDR2 YYEEEE. V was trimmed by 2 bases and J by 4 bases, leaving 13 bases between them. The CDR3 consists of 14 residues. CDR3 amino acids: CASSFAASIYEQYF. The CDR3, as DNA: TGTGCCAGCAGCTTCGCAGCCTCAATTTACGAGCAGTACTTC.

The genes are TRBV7-9 and TRBJ1-1, with D possibly being TRBD1 (5 bases). The CDR3 is made up of 14 amino acids. The V end lost 5 bases, the J end lost 11 bases, and 21 bases lay between the germline ends. Germline V gene lookup returns CDR1 SEHNR and CDR2 FQNEAQ (reference sequence). The CDR3 nucleotides read TGTGCCAGCAGCCCATCCGGGACCACAAAGGGGGCTTTCTTT. Its translation: CASSPSGTTKGAFF.

The CDR3 sequence: CSASAGQPYGGYTF. The CDR3 nucleotides are TGCAGTGCTAGTGCGGGACAGCCCTATGGTGGCTACACCTTC. The chain is built from TRBV20-1 and TRBJ1-2; TRBD1 aligns across 7 bases. CDR3 length: 14 residues. Trimming took 3 bases from V and 7 from J; bases not matched to a gene: 11. CDR1 is DFQATT and CDR2 is SNEGSKA in the germline V gene (reference sequence).

J is TRBJ2-1 and V is TRBV7-8; a possible D gene is TRBD1 (5 bases). The ends were cut back, 4 bases at V and 6 bases at J, with 13 bases in the middle. There are 14 residues in the CDR3. Germline V CDR1 and CDR2: SGHVS, FQNEAQ. CDR3 loop: CASSSHRTVNEQFF. For the CDR3, the DNA is TGTGCCAGCAGCTCCCACAGGACCGTCAATGAGCAGTTCTTC.

The chain has TRBV19 and TRBJ2-5, with 8 bases fitting TRBD2. This CDR3 is built from 16 residues. CDR1 is LNHDA and CDR2 is SQIVND in the germline V gene (reference sequence). The junction had 10 bases not matched to a gene; V was cut back by 5 bases and J by 2 bases. The CDR3 nucleotides read TGTGCCAGTAGTCTATATGGGGTAGCGGGACAAGAGACCCAGTACTTC. Translation: CASSLYGVAGQETQYF.

The chain joins TRBV4-2 to TRBJ1-1, with TRBD1 identical over 12 bases. V gave up 5 bases and J gave up 6 bases; unmatched junction bases: 7. This CDR3 region has 15 residues. The germline V gene encodes CDR1 LGHNA and CDR2 YNFKEQ. In DNA, the CDR3 is TGTGCCAGCAGCAGGGACAGGGGGCGAGACGCTGAAGCTTTCTTT. Its protein is CASSRDRGRDAEAFF.

The chain recombines TRBV12-2 with TRBJ1-5; the table's D call, TRBD1, was not checked against the DNA. TRBV12-2 constitutes a pseudogene. The CDR3 extends over 13 amino acids. The CDR3 sequence: CASRLGCNQPQHF. CDR3 nucleotide sequence: TGTGCAAGTCGCCTGGGCTGCAATCAGCCCCAGCATTTT.

The genes are TRBV6-5 and TRBJ1-1; 9 nucleotides align to TRBD1. J was trimmed by 0 bases and V by 6 bases; bases with no gene match: 2. Germline CDR1 and CDR2: MNHEY and SVGAGI. CDR3 length equals 14 residues. The CDR3 protein is CASRGQGMNTEAFF. DNA of the CDR3: TGTGCCAGCAGGGGACAGGGTATGAACACTGAAGCTTTCTTT.

The chain employs TRBV5-1 and TRBJ2-5; D is ambiguous. Per germline, CDR1 SGHRS and CDR2 YFSETQ. With 4 bases removed from V and 3 bases from J, the gap between germline ends came to 4 bases. This CDR3 spans 11 amino acids. The CDR3 spells CASSAEETQYF. Written as DNA, the CDR3 is TGCGCCAGCAGCGCCGAAGAGACCCAGTACTTC.

V usage is TRBV7-8 and J usage is TRBJ1-2; D is unresolved. Trimming removed 0 bases at V and 5 bases at J, with 16 bases between. CDR1 and CDR2 (germline): SGHVS, FQNEAQ. The CDR3 is 16 amino acids. The chain's CDR3 is CASSLARTGEGYGYTF. The CDR3 DNA reads as TGTGCCAGCAGCTTAGCAAGGACGGGCGAAGGATATGGCTACACCTTC.

The V gene is TRBV4-3, the J gene TRBJ1-4, with D maybe TRBD1 (6 bases). Per the germline V gene, CDR1 is LGHNA and CDR2 is YSLEER. This CDR3 has 19 residues. Deletions cut 1 base from V and 5 bases from J, with 23 bases between. This CDR3 is CASSQAPQRRGGTNEKLFF. The CDR3 nucleotides are TGCGCCAGCAGCCAAGCACCCCAGCGGCGAGGGGGGACAAATGAAAAACTGTTTTTT.

This clone was detected only once. The J gene is TRBJ1-1, the V gene TRBV7-2; D is ambiguous. CDR1 is SGHTA, CDR2 FQGNSA, per germline. The germline V and J ends were trimmed by 2 bases and 1 base, with 5 bases remaining between them. This CDR3 spans 13 amino acids. The CDR3 bases are TGTGCCAGCAGCTTACTGGGGAACACTGAAGCTTTCTTT. It yields the protein CASSLLGNTEAFF. Using reference TRBV7-2 and TRBJ1-1 for the parts outside the CDR3, the full variable domain is GAGVSQSPSNKVTEKGKDVELRCDPISGHTALYWYRQSLGQGLEFLIYFQGNSAPDKSGLPSDRFSAERTGGSVSTLTIQRTQQEDSAVYLCASSLLGNTEAFFGQGTRLTVV.

V usage is TRBV19 and J usage is TRBJ1-2; TRBD1 agrees at 11 bases. Germline lookup yields CDR1 LNHDA and CDR2 SQIVND (reference sequence). CDR3 length equals 15 residues. Trimming took 4 bases from V and 7 from J; bases not matched to a gene: 8. CDR3 in DNA: TGTGCCAGTAGTACGCGGACAGGGGGCATTGTTGGCTACACCTTC. It is translated as CASSTRTGGIVGYTF.

The chain has TRBV4-3 and TRBJ2-3; the match to TRBD2 covers 10 bases. The J segment lost 4 bases and the V segment lost 0 bases, leaving 4 bases of the junction unmatched. In germline, CDR1 is LGHNA, CDR2 YSLEER. This CDR3 region has 16 residues. The CDR3 coding sequence is TGCGCCAGCAGCCAAGATCCTAGCGGGAGACCAGATACGCAGTATTTT. This codes for CASSQDPSGRPDTQYF.

The V gene is TRBV5-1, the J gene TRBJ2-3; TRBD1 aligns across 7 bases. V gave up 0 bases and J gave up 2 bases; unmatched junction bases: 6. The CDR3 has 16 residues. The germline CDR1 and CDR2 sequences are SGHRS and YFSETQ. DNA for the CDR3: TGCGCCAGCAGCTTGGGGGACAGATCCCTCACAGATACGCAGTATTTT. It is translated as CASSLGDRSLTDTQYF.

The V gene is TRBV5-1, the J gene TRBJ1-5; D remains unclear. Germline CDR1 is SGHRS and CDR2 is YFSETQ. The V end was cut by 4 bases, the J end by 7 bases, with 15 bases between. The CDR3 is 14 residues long. CDR3 sequence: CASSLDRVGQPQHF. CDR3 nucleotides: TGCGCCAGCAGCCTCGACCGGGTTGGACAGCCCCAGCATTTT.

The V and J genes are TRBV11-2 and TRBJ1-1; no firm D call. V was clipped by 0 bases and J by 5 bases, with 13 bases between them. CDR1 SGHAT and CDR2 FQNNGV come from the germline V gene. This CDR3 is 15 amino acids long. CDR3 nucleotide sequence: TGTGCCAGCAGCTTAGAGGGCATAGGTAGGACTGAAGCTTTCTTT. Amino acids: CASSLEGIGRTEAFF.

This clone was recorded a few times. The V and J genes are TRBV28 and TRBJ1-6; D is perhaps TRBD1 (6 bases). CDR3 length: 17 amino acids. V lost 5 bases to trimming and J lost 5 bases, with 19 bases between them. CDR1 and CDR2 from the germline V gene are MDHEN and SYDVKM. CDR3 region: CASSPILITGNNSPLHF. CDR3 nucleotides: TGTGCCAGCAGTCCGATTCTCATTACAGGGAATAATTCACCCCTCCACTTT.

This clone was picked up a small number of times. The J gene is TRBJ2-1, the V gene TRBV27; unclear D gene. This CDR3 comprises 13 residues. Germline V gene data show CDR1 as MNHEY and CDR2 as SMNVEV (reference sequence). The V end lost 4 bases, the J end lost 7 bases, and 11 bases lay between the germline ends. Here the CDR3 DNA reads TGTGCCAGCAGTTCTTCCCCTTGGAATGAGCAGTTCTTC. Its translation is CASSSSPWNEQFF.

V is TRBV19 and J is TRBJ1-5, with D maybe TRBD1 (6 bases). The CDR3 loop spans 15 amino acids. V was shortened by 7 bases and J by 6 bases, with 19 bases between the two germline ends. Germline loops: CDR1 LNHDA, CDR2 SQIVND (reference sequence). The CDR3 bases are TGTGCCAGTACTCCCGGACAGATCAGTAGTCAGCCCCAGCATTTT. Encoded protein: CASTPGQISSQPQHF.

This clone was observed a few times. This chain connects TRBV12-3 or TRBV12-4 to TRBJ1-1; weak D call: TRBD1 (6 bases). V shed 6 bases and J shed 4 bases, with 12 bases lying between them. This CDR3 contains 13 residues. CDR3 sequence: CASSLTGTTEAFF. The CDR3 DNA follows: TGTGCCAGCAGCCTTACAGGGACCACTGAAGCTTTCTTT.

The CDR3 is CASSPYLGQGVAQPQHF. CDR3 nucleotide sequence: TGTGCCAGCAGCCCGTACCTGGGACAGGGGGTTGCACAGCCCCAGCATTTT. The chain combines TRBV28 with TRBJ1-5; 11 bases line up with TRBD1. Trimming cost V 6 bases and J 7 bases; bases outside gene matches: 14. This CDR3 comprises 17 residues. From germline, CDR1 is MDHEN and CDR2 SYDVKM.